These 7 T cell receptor beta chains were all obtained from the same sample, sequenced in a study of breast tumors, draining lymph nodes, adjacent tissues. Axillary draining lymph nodes of breast cancer patients supplied the node samples. TCRdb reanalysed the multiplex PCR reads using MiXCR and keeps one entry per CDR3 protein. This sample has around 110,000 distinct CDR3 sequences, with about 31% found just once. Sequencing was carried out using axillary lymph node tissue. All receptors come from a female donor with breast cancer. Some clones in this sample may be carry-over from other donors' samples.

This clonotype was counted many times. This chain joins TRBV27 and TRBJ2-7; perhaps TRBD2 as D (7 bases). The germline V gene encodes CDR1 MNHEY and CDR2 SMNVEV (reference sequence). This CDR3 is built from 14 residues. V was trimmed by 5 bases and J by 4 bases, leaving 15 bases between them. The CDR3 DNA is TGTGCCAGCAGTCCTGAAAGGGGGGGATACGAGCAGTACTTC. Translation: CASSPERGGYEQYF.

This clonotype was detected many times. V gene TRBV2 combines with J gene TRBJ2-3; 7 bases match TRBD2. The CDR3 runs to 15 residues. Trimming took 5 bases from V and 0 from J; bases not matched to a gene: 5. Germline V gene data show CDR1 as SNHLY and CDR2 as FYNNEI. The CDR3 reads CASSSSGYSTDTQYF. The CDR3 DNA sequence: TGTGCCAGCAGTTCTAGCGGATATAGCACAGATACGCAGTATTTT.

This clonotype was counted between two and nine times. Given a much more abundant clone one base away, this may be a read error. The genes are TRBV6-1 and TRBJ1-5; perhaps TRBD1 as D (5 bases). This CDR3 is built from 15 residues. Germline lookup yields CDR1 MNHNS and CDR2 SASEGT. The CDR3 DNA follows: TGTGCCAGCAGTCAAGCGTTGACAGTGAATCAGCCCCAGCATTTT. Protein: CASSQALTVNQPQHF.

The sample holds a few counts of this clonotype. This may be a read error, as it is one base from a much larger clone. The V call is TRBV14, the J call TRBJ2-5, with D possibly matching TRBD2 (5 bases). CDR3 length: 15 amino acids. Germline loops: CDR1 SGHDN, CDR2 FVKESK. The DNA of the CDR3 is TGTGCCAGCAGCTCACTAGTGGGGAATCTGGAGACCCCGTACTTC. This translates into CASSSLVGNLETPYF.

This clonotype occurred many times. This chain links TRBV29-1 with TRBJ1-5; 9 bases map to TRBD1. This CDR3 has 13 amino acids. Per germline, CDR1 SQVTM and CDR2 ANQGSEA. Trimming at V came to 7 bases and at J to 7 bases, leaving 8 bases not matched to a gene. The CDR3 DNA reads as TGCAGCGCGACCCCGGGACAGGGACAGCCCCAGCATTTT. It translates to CSATPGQGQPQHF.

This clonotype appeared many times. The chain joins TRBV2 to TRBJ2-7, with unresolved D. Trimming cost V 3 bases and J 3 bases, with 6 bases left between them. Germline assignment: CDR1 SNHLY and CDR2 FYNNEI. The CDR3 consists of 12 residues. The CDR3, as DNA: TGTGCCAGCAGTGAGCAAGTCTACGAGCAGTACTTC. Translating it yields CASSEQVYEQYF.

This clonotype has at least ten counts. The chain uses TRBV6-1 and TRBJ1-2; 7 bases fit TRBD1. CDR3 length: 14 amino acids. Trimming cost V 11 bases and J 7 bases; bases outside gene matches: 16. Germline V gene data show CDR1 as MNHNS and CDR2 as SASEGT. In DNA, the CDR3 is TGTGCCTTGGGAAGAGGGGGCCGGGGAATTGGCTACACCTTC. Translating it yields CALGRGGRGIGYTF.